This entry lists 28 T cell receptor beta chains sequenced from one sample in a study of naive and memory T cell subsets. Whole blood, 2.5 ml, came from adult healthy volunteers. Reverse transcription of blood and skin TCR RNA was primed at alpha and beta constant regions. TCRdb reprocessed the 5' RACE reads via MiXCR and lists one record per CDR3 protein. The sample includes tens of thousands of distinct CDR3 sequences, 20% to 25% of them seen just once. The receptors were sampled from a female donor in good health.

This clonotype appeared many times. This chain connects TRBV27 to TRBJ1-5, with a possible D match to TRBD1 (5 bases). The CDR3 runs to 17 residues. Germline-derived CDR1 and CDR2 are MNHEY and SMNVEV (reference sequence). V was trimmed by 2 bases and J by 6 bases, leaving 20 bases between them. The chain's CDR3 is CASSLPPRRGITQPQHF. CDR3 coding DNA: TGTGCCAGCAGTTTACCCCCTAGGAGGGGAATCACTCAGCCCCAGCATTTT.

The chain uses TRBV6-1 and TRBJ1-4, with D uncertain. Deletions cut 7 bases from V and 0 bases from J, with 9 bases between. Germline CDR1 and CDR2: MNHNS and SASEGT. This CDR3 comprises 14 residues. This CDR3 reads CASKIDATNEKLFF. The CDR3, as DNA: TGTGCCAGCAAAATCGACGCAACTAATGAAAAACTGTTTTTT.

A single count supports this clonotype. The chain joins TRBV29-1 to TRBJ2-3, with 9 nucleotides matching TRBD2. The CDR3 runs to 16 residues. J was trimmed by 6 bases and V by 2 bases; bases with no gene match: 12. Per germline, CDR1 SQVTM and CDR2 ANQGSEA. The CDR3 here is CSVEILSAGGPDTQYF. In DNA, the CDR3 is TGCAGCGTTGAAATATTATCGGCGGGGGGGCCCGATACGCAGTATTTT.

This clonotype was picked up many times. The CDR3, as DNA: TGTGCCTGGACTCGCGGAGATACGCAGTATTTT. Its protein is CAWTRGDTQYF. The gene calls are TRBV30 and TRBJ2-3; D gene uncertain. The germline V gene has CDR1 GTSNPN and CDR2 SVGIG (reference sequence). The ends were cut back, 4 bases at V and 5 bases at J, with 7 bases in the middle. The CDR3 totals 11 residues.

This chain links TRBV6-6 with TRBJ2-7; tentatively, D is TRBD2 (5 bases). Germline assignment: CDR1 MNHNY and CDR2 SVGAGI (reference sequence). Trimming pared 2 bases from V and 0 bases from J, leaving 11 bases between. There are 15 residues in the CDR3. Here the CDR3 DNA reads TGTGCCAGCAGTTACGTCAGTCGGGACTCCTACGAGCAGTACTTC. It encodes CASSYVSRDSYEQYF.

In its sample, this clonotype was seen many times. V gene TRBV15 combines with J gene TRBJ2-3, with a possible D match to TRBD2 (7 bases). Germline loops: CDR1 LNHNV, CDR2 YYDKDF (reference sequence). CDR3 length equals 14 residues. The germline V and J ends were trimmed by 4 bases and 5 bases, with 13 bases remaining between them. CDR3 amino acids: CATSTRGALDTQYF. CDR3 DNA sequence: TGTGCCACCAGCACACGGGGGGCCCTAGATACGCAGTATTTT.

This clonotype was recorded at least ten times. The rearrangement joins TRBV18 to TRBJ2-2; D remains unclear. CDR3 size: 14 residues. Trimming took 3 bases from V and 5 from J, leaving 10 bases between them. The germline gives CDR1 KGHSH, CDR2 LQKENI. For the CDR3, the DNA is TGTGCCAGCTCACCCAACGACCCAACCGGGGAGCTGTTTTTT. This codes for CASSPNDPTGELFF.

In this sample, this clonotype is medium-sized. At one boundary the junction diverges from the germline segment, which might be a read error. The V gene is TRBV10-1, the J gene TRBJ2-7, with TRBD1 as a possible D gene (5 bases). Germline assignment: CDR1 WNHNN and CDR2 SYGVQD (reference sequence). The length of the CDR3 is 13 residues. The CDR3 DNA sequence: TGCGCCAGCAGCGAGTCCAGGGAATTTGAGCAGTACTTC. Its protein product is CASSESREFEQYF.

V gene TRBV29-1 combines with J gene TRBJ2-1, with 7 bases that match TRBD1. The CDR3 extends over 14 amino acids. The V gene's germline CDR1 is SQVTM and CDR2 ANQGSEA. Trimming cost V 3 bases and J 6 bases; bases outside gene matches: 8. The CDR3 reads CSVDRQGVFNEQFF. CDR3 coding DNA: TGCAGCGTTGATAGGCAGGGGGTTTTCAATGAGCAGTTCTTC.

This clonotype was recorded a few times. The rearrangement joins TRBV10-3 to TRBJ2-1, with TRBD1 as a possible D gene (5 bases). The CDR3 consists of 13 residues. Germline V gene sequence: CDR1 ENHRY, CDR2 SYGVKD. V was pared by 8 bases and J by 8 bases, with 16 bases between. CDR3 sequence: CAISRQGADEQFF. In DNA form, the CDR3 reads TGTGCCATCTCTCGTCAGGGCGCGGATGAGCAGTTCTTC.

Relative to its sample, this clonotype is medium-sized. The chain has TRBV18 and TRBJ2-5; either TRBD1 or TRBD2 may supply D (6 bases each). V was pared by 2 bases and J by 5 bases, with 12 bases between. Germline CDR1 KGHSH, CDR2 LQKENI. The CDR3 runs 14 residues. CDR3 loop: CASSPSRGRETQYF. CDR3 coding DNA: TGTGCCAGCTCACCATCCCGGGGGCGCGAGACCCAGTACTTC.

This CDR3 reads CASSFQQGYGYTF. The CDR3 coding sequence is TGCGCCAGCAGCTTTCAACAGGGCTATGGCTACACCTTC. The rearrangement joins TRBV5-1 to TRBJ1-2, with D possibly being TRBD1 (6 bases). The germline gives CDR1 SGHRS, CDR2 YFSETQ. Trimming removed 2 bases from V and 4 bases from J, with 9 bases in between. The CDR3 runs 13 residues.

The V and J genes are TRBV20-1 and TRBJ2-1, with 12 bases lining up with TRBD2. Germline V gives CDR1 DFQATT, CDR2 SNEGSKA (reference sequence). With V trimmed by 6 bases and J by 8 bases, 8 bases remained unmatched. The CDR3 is 14 residues long. Here the CDR3 DNA reads TGCAGTGCCCGAAGGCTAGCGGGAGGGTATGAGCAGTTCTTC. The encoded protein is CSARRLAGGYEQFF.

The J gene is TRBJ2-6, the V gene TRBV6-5; 8 nucleotides agree with TRBD2. The CDR3 length is 18 residues. With V trimmed by 5 bases and J by 1 base, 10 bases remained unmatched. In germline, CDR1 is MNHEY, CDR2 SVGAGI. CDR3 nucleotide sequence: TGTGCCAGCAGTCGGTGGAGCGGGAGTCCGTCTGGGGCCAACGTCCTGACTTTC. Protein sequence: CASSRWSGSPSGANVLTF.

The sample holds many counts of this clonotype. The rearrangement uses TRBV18 and TRBJ2-5; D perhaps matches TRBD1 (6 bases). Between the trimmed V and J ends, which lost 5 bases and 3 bases, there was a span of 10 bases. Germline V gene lookup returns CDR1 KGHSH and CDR2 LQKENI. CDR3 length equals 13 residues. The CDR3 is CASSMNREETQYF. Written as DNA, the CDR3 is TGTGCCAGCTCAATGAACAGGGAAGAGACCCAGTACTTC.

This clonotype appeared many times. DNA of the CDR3: TGTGCCTGGAGTGTACCAGCAGGGCTACAAGAGACCCAGTACTTC. Translation: CAWSVPAGLQETQYF. The chain employs TRBV30 and TRBJ2-5, with D perhaps matching TRBD1 (5 bases). The CDR3 sequence is 15 residues long. V lost 0 bases, J lost 2 bases, and 13 bases lay in between. The germline CDR1 and CDR2 sequences are GTSNPN and SVGIG (reference sequence).

This clonotype was counted at least ten times. The V and J genes are TRBV2 and TRBJ2-5; D ambiguous. Trimming shortened V by 7 bases and J by 2 bases, and 11 bases separated the two germline ends. Looked up from germline, CDR1 is SNHLY and CDR2 is FYNNEI. CDR3 length equals 13 residues. The CDR3 region is CASTASRQETQYF. The CDR3 DNA reads TGTGCCAGCACCGCGTCCCGACAAGAGACCCAGTACTTC.

This clonotype came up many times. The rearrangement uses TRBV29-1 and TRBJ2-1; a possible D gene is TRBD1 (5 bases). Per the germline V gene, CDR1 is SQVTM and CDR2 is ANQGSEA. This CDR3 comprises 12 residues. V was shortened by 7 bases and J by 4 bases, with 11 bases between the two germline ends. CDR3 DNA: TGCAGCGCAGAGACAGTGTACAATGAGCAGTTCTTC. It yields the protein CSAETVYNEQFF.

By share, this clonotype counts as medium-sized. The chain is built from TRBV5-1 and TRBJ2-3, with D possibly matching TRBD1 (5 bases). This CDR3 region has 14 residues. V dropped 2 bases and J dropped 2 bases, with 9 bases sitting between them. Per the germline V gene, CDR1 is SGHRS and CDR2 is YFSETQ. The CDR3 DNA reads TGCGCCAGCAGCTTATTGGACACCACAGATACGCAGTATTTT. Translated, it gives CASSLLDTTDTQYF.

This clonotype has only one observation. V is TRBV20-1 and J is TRBJ2-5, with 8 positions matching TRBD2. CDR1 is DFQATT and CDR2 is SNEGSKA in the germline V gene (reference sequence). This CDR3 spans 13 amino acids. Losses at the gene ends were 6 bases for V and 3 bases for J; bases not matched to a gene: 6. The CDR3 nucleotides read TGCAGTGCCCCCACAGCGGGGGAAGAGACCCAGTACTTC. Residues: CSAPTAGEETQYF.

This clonotype was counted a few times. The rearrangement links TRBV20-1 to TRBJ2-3; 7 positions match TRBD2. Trimming took 0 bases from V and 2 from J; bases not matched to a gene: 8. Germline assignment: CDR1 DFQATT and CDR2 SNEGSKA (reference sequence). This CDR3 region has 16 residues. CDR3 region: CSARDLAGVVTDTQYF. Written as DNA, the CDR3 is TGCAGTGCTAGAGATCTGGCGGGAGTAGTCACAGATACGCAGTATTTT.

This clonotype was seen ten or more times. The CDR3: CASPRTGAGEQYF. CDR3 nucleotides: TGTGCCAGCCCCCGAACAGGGGCAGGGGAGCAGTACTTC. The rearrangement joins TRBV12-3 or TRBV12-4 to TRBJ2-7; 7 bases match TRBD1. The CDR3 is made up of 13 amino acids. V shed 8 bases, J shed 7 bases, and the junction held 11 bases outside the gene matches.

This clonotype is medium-sized in the sample. V gene TRBV6-4 combines with J gene TRBJ2-3; a weak D match, TRBD2 (6 bases). CDR1 MRHNA and CDR2 SNTAGT come from the germline V gene. Between the trimmed V and J ends, which lost 4 bases and 2 bases, there was a span of 13 bases. The CDR3 has 15 amino acids. The CDR3 bases are TGTGCCAGCAGTGTAGGGCGGGAACCCACAGATACGCAGTATTTT. Translated, it gives CASSVGREPTDTQYF.

This clonotype was found a few times. The chain has TRBV20-1 and TRBJ1-1; TRBD1 might be the D (5 bases). CDR3 size: 14 residues. Trimming cost V 6 bases and J 1 base, with 15 bases left between them. Germline V gene sequence: CDR1 DFQATT, CDR2 SNEGSKA (reference sequence). The chain's CDR3 is CSAPGRGENTEAFF. CDR3 bases: TGCAGTGCCCCCGGGCGGGGGGAGAACACTGAAGCTTTCTTT.

The CDR3 DNA reads TGCAGCGTTGAAGCTGCCCAGGGATTCCTATCAGATGGCTACACCTTC. Residues: CSVEAAQGFLSDGYTF. The rearrangement uses TRBV29-1 and TRBJ1-2; tentative D call: TRBD1 (5 bases). CDR1 and CDR2 from the germline V gene are SQVTM and ANQGSEA. V dropped 1 base and J dropped 6 bases, with 21 bases sitting between them. This CDR3 comprises 16 residues.

By share of the sample, this clonotype is medium-sized. V gene TRBV20-1 combines with J gene TRBJ1-2, with D possibly being TRBD1 (6 bases). Germline lookup yields CDR1 DFQATT and CDR2 SNEGSKA (reference sequence). This CDR3 region has 12 residues. The ends were cut back, 2 bases at V and 8 bases at J, with 12 bases in the middle. The CDR3 sequence: CSARNTGYGYTF. As DNA, the CDR3 is TGCAGTGCTAGAAATACAGGGTACGGCTACACCTTC.

This clonotype was counted between two and nine times. V gene TRBV29-1 combines with J gene TRBJ1-1; D may be TRBD1 (5 bases). CDR3 length equals 14 residues. The germline gives CDR1 SQVTM, CDR2 ANQGSEA. The V gene lost 6 bases and the J gene lost 0 bases, with 14 bases spanning the gap. This CDR3 reads CSVGGVRMNTEAFF. The DNA of the CDR3 is TGCAGCGTGGGGGGAGTTCGTATGAACACTGAAGCTTTCTTT.

In its sample, this clonotype was seen many times. This chain joins TRBV29-1 and TRBJ2-1; D is possibly TRBD2 (6 bases). CDR1 is SQVTM and CDR2 is ANQGSEA in the germline V gene. V was pared by 7 bases and J by 2 bases, with 12 bases between. The CDR3 is 13 amino acids. The CDR3 is CSGLEVPYNEQFF. In DNA form, the CDR3 reads TGCAGCGGACTAGAGGTACCCTACAATGAGCAGTTCTTC.